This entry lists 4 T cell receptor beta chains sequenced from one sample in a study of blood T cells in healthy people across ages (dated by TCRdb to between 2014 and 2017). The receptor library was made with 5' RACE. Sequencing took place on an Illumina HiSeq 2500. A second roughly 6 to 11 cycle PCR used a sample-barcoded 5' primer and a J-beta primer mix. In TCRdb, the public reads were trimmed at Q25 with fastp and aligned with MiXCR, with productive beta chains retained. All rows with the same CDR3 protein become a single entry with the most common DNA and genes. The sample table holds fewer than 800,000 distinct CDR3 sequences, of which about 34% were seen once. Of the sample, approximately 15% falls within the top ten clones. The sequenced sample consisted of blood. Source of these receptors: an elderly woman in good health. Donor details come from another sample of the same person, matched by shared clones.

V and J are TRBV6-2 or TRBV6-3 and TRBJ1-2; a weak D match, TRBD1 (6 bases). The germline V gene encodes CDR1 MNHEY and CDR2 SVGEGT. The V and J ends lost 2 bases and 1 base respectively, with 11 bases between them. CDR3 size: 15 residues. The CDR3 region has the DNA TGTGCCAGCAGTTACGCGGGACAAATTAACTATGGCTACACCTTC. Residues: CASSYAGQINYGYTF.

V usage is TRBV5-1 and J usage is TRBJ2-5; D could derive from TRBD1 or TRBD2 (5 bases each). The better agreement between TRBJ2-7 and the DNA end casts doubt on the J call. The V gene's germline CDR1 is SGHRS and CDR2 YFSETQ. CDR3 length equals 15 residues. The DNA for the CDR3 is TGCGCCAGCAGCTTGGTTGGGACGGTTGCCTACGAGCAGTACTTC. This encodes CASSLVGTVAYEQYF.

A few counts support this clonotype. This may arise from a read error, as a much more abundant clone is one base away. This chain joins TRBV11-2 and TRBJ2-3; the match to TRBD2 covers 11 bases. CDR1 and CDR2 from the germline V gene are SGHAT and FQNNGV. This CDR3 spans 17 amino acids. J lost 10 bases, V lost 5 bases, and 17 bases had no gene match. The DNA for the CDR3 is TGTGCCAGCAGCAAAATTAGCGGGGGGGTACTCCGGATTGCGCAGTATTTT. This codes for CASSKISGGVLRIAQYF.

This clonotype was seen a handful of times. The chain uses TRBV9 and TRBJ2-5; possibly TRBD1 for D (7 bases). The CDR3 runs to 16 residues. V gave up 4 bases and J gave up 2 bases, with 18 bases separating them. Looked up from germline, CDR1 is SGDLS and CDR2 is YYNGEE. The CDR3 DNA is TGTGCCAGCAGCACGTATGGAGGGACAGCTCAAGAGACCCAGTACTTC. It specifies CASSTYGGTAQETQYF.